Listed here are 30 T cell receptor beta chains from one sample, sequenced in a study of T-cell memory formation after mild COVID-19. TCRdb used MiXCR to reprocess the 5' RACE reads, holding one entry per CDR3 protein. Of about 350,000 distinct CDR3 sequences listed, roughly 13% were seen once; the top ten hold approximately 22%. The sample was PBMCs or a T cell subset sorted from them (not recorded which). These receptor sequences come from a man younger than 30 who had mild COVID-19 (a few samples of this study predate the infection). Cell type and time point are not known.

CDR3 DNA: TGTGCCAGCAGCGACGGACAGGCCGCTTTTTACGAGCAGTACGTC. It encodes CASSDGQAAFYEQYV. The rearrangement uses TRBV5-6 and TRBJ2-7, with 7 nucleotides matching TRBD1. The CDR3 runs to 15 residues. CDR1 and CDR2 from the germline V gene are SGHDT and YYEEEE. The V gene end was trimmed by 4 bases and the J gene end by 4 bases; junction bases not matched to a gene: 11.

V and J are TRBV7-9 and TRBJ1-1; unclear D gene. V lost 6 bases and J 7 bases, leaving 12 bases between the germline ends. The CDR3 runs to 12 residues. Germline-derived CDR1 and CDR2 are SEHNR and FQNEAQ (reference sequence). For the CDR3, the DNA is TGTGCCAGCAGAGGGTTGATTGGTGAAGCTTTCTTT. It yields the protein CASRGLIGEAFF.

This clonotype was picked up a small number of times. V and J are TRBV18 and TRBJ2-7, with 9 bases aligning to TRBD1. Germline V gene sequence: CDR1 KGHSH, CDR2 LQKENI. This CDR3 is built from 15 residues. Trimming removed 6 bases from V and 6 bases from J; junction bases left unmatched: 12. In nucleotides, the CDR3 is TGTGCCAGCTCGCCAAGGACAGGGGATATCCTCGAGCAGTACGTC. Protein product: CASSPRTGDILEQYV.

In this sample, this clonotype turned up many times. V usage is TRBV7-8 and J usage is TRBJ2-4; a weak D match, TRBD2 (6 bases). The CDR3 spans 13 residues. The germline V gene has CDR1 SGHVS and CDR2 FQNEAQ. V shed 1 base and J shed 9 bases, with 10 bases lying between them. The CDR3 loop reads CASSLGGDPIQYF. CDR3 bases: TGTGCCAGCAGCTTAGGGGGGGATCCCATTCAGTACTTC. The whole variable domain, filled in from reference TRBV7-8 and TRBJ2-4, reads GAGVSQSPRYKVAKRGQDVALRCDPISGHVSLFWYQQALGQGPEFLTYFQNEAQLDKSGLPSDRFFAERPEGSVSTLKIQRTQQEDSAVYLCASSLGGDPIQYFGAGTRLSVL.

Of note for this clonotype: At one end, the junction sequence differs from germline, possibly due to a read error. The V gene is TRBV19, the J gene TRBJ1-2; 8 bases fit TRBD1. Germline V gene data show CDR1 as LNHDA and CDR2 as SQIVND (reference sequence). The CDR3 loop spans 12 amino acids. CDR3: CASSRTGFGFTF. The CDR3 DNA reads TGTGCCAGTAGTAGGACAGGGTTTGGCTTCACCTTC.

This clonotype was seen a few times. The chain uses TRBV7-2 and TRBJ2-4; TRBD1 is a possible D gene (6 bases). Trimming shortened V by 5 bases and J by 0 bases, and 14 bases separated the two germline ends. The length of the CDR3 is 16 residues. Germline CDR1 reads SGHTA; CDR2 reads FQGNSA. CDR3: CASSPPLQGAKNIQYF. The CDR3 DNA sequence: TGTGCCAGCAGCCCCCCGCTACAGGGAGCCAAAAACATTCAGTACTTC.

The chain carries TRBV3-1 and TRBJ2-3; weak D call: TRBD1 (5 bases). This CDR3 is 16 amino acids long. Germline V CDR1 and CDR2: LGHDT, YNNKEL (reference sequence). V lost 0 bases to trimming and J lost 5 bases, with 15 bases between them. CDR3 sequence: CASSQEGREFGDTQYF. The DNA for the CDR3 is TGTGCCAGCAGCCAAGAAGGCAGGGAATTTGGAGATACGCAGTATTTT.

This clonotype was counted between two and nine times. V is TRBV27 and J is TRBJ1-2, with TRBD1 identical over 8 bases. The V gene end was trimmed by 2 bases and the J gene end by 8 bases; junction bases not matched to a gene: 10. Germline V lookup: CDR1 MNHEY, CDR2 SMNVEV (reference sequence). CDR3 length: 15 residues. CDR3 in DNA: TGTGCCAGCAGTTTAAGGTCAGGGGGCATCCAAGGCTACACCTTC. Translation gives CASSLRSGGIQGYTF.

The V call is TRBV28, the J call TRBJ2-5; tentative D call: TRBD2 (6 bases). CDR1 and CDR2 from the germline V gene are MDHEN and SYDVKM. V lost 4 bases to trimming and J lost 5 bases, with 14 bases between them. The CDR3 has 14 amino acids. CDR3 in amino acids: CASSWIGGSETQYF. CDR3 coding DNA: TGTGCCAGCAGTTGGATCGGGGGATCTGAGACCCAGTACTTC.

This clonotype was seen many times. V usage is TRBV3-1 and J usage is TRBJ2-1; D unclear. Germline V gene lookup returns CDR1 LGHDT and CDR2 YNNKEL (reference sequence). V shed 4 bases and J shed 6 bases, with 10 bases lying between them. The CDR3 has 13 residues. The CDR3 DNA is TGTGCCAGCAGCCGGACGTCCGCCAATGAGCAGTTCTTC. Its protein is CASSRTSANEQFF.

This clonotype was counted many times. In nucleotides, the CDR3 is TGCGCCAGCAGCTCGGACAGGGAAGGGAATGAGCAGTTCTTC. Amino acid sequence: CASSSDREGNEQFF. This sequence joins TRBV5-1 and TRBJ2-1; 8 positions agree with TRBD1. With 3 bases clipped from V and 7 bases from J, the junction kept 6 bases outside the gene matches. The CDR3 sequence is 14 residues long. The germline CDR1 and CDR2 sequences are SGHRS and YFSETQ.

The chain couples TRBV5-1 to TRBJ2-7; the D call may be TRBD1 or TRBD2 (6 bases each). Trimming took 4 bases from V and 3 from J, leaving 17 bases between them. Germline V CDR1 and CDR2: SGHRS, YFSETQ. This CDR3 region has 15 residues. The CDR3 coding sequence is TGCGCCAGCAGCCGGCCGGGGGCAGAGAGCTACGAGCAGTACTTC. Translating gives CASSRPGAESYEQYF.

This chain links TRBV7-6 with TRBJ2-1; 8 bases are a match to TRBD2. CDR1 SGHVS and CDR2 FNYEAQ come from the germline V gene. This CDR3 spans 16 amino acids. Unmatched junction bases numbered 11, after V lost 5 bases and J lost 5 bases. The CDR3 DNA sequence: TGTGCCAGCAGCCCAGCGAGCGGGAGAACCCACAATGAGCAGTTCTTC. It yields the protein CASSPASGRTHNEQFF.

This clonotype was detected a few times. The genes are TRBV3-1 and TRBJ2-7; no clear D. The CDR3 contains 14 residues. V lost 1 base and J 5 bases, leaving 12 bases between the germline ends. The germline gives CDR1 LGHDT, CDR2 YNNKEL (reference sequence). This chain's CDR3 is CASSQAGLKDEQYF. CDR3 in DNA: TGTGCCAGCAGCCAAGCCGGCCTTAAGGACGAGCAGTACTTC.

There are many counts of this clonotype. The chain has TRBV5-1 and TRBJ2-7, with 9 bases fitting TRBD1. The V gene's germline CDR1 is SGHRS and CDR2 YFSETQ. This CDR3 is built from 16 residues. Unmatched junction bases numbered 12, after V lost 0 bases and J lost 8 bases. The CDR3 reads CASSLGLRGTGSKQYF. The CDR3 nucleotides are TGCGCCAGCAGCTTGGGGTTAAGAGGGACAGGGTCGAAGCAGTACTTC.

This clonotype was seen only a few times. This chain links TRBV5-1 with TRBJ1-6; D might be TRBD1 (6 bases). CDR1 and CDR2 from the germline V gene are SGHRS and YFSETQ. With 4 bases removed from V and 6 bases from J, the gap between germline ends came to 14 bases. The CDR3 is 15 amino acids. CDR3 residues: CASSPGDIGNSPLHF. The CDR3, as DNA: TGCGCCAGCAGCCCGGGGGACATAGGTAATTCACCCCTCCACTTT.

This clonotype was detected many times. The rearrangement uses TRBV7-2 and TRBJ2-7, with D tentatively TRBD2 (6 bases). CDR1 and CDR2 (germline): SGHTA, FQGNSA. Trimming shortened V by 5 bases and J by 6 bases, and 14 bases separated the two germline ends. The CDR3 length is 13 residues. The CDR3 loop reads CASSDRREREQYF. CDR3 DNA sequence: TGTGCCAGCAGCGACCGGAGGGAGCGCGAGCAGTACTTC.

This clonotype came up a few times. V and J are TRBV3-1 and TRBJ1-2, with a possible D match to TRBD1 (5 bases). Trimming left V 0 bases short and J 2 bases short, with 7 bases between. CDR3 length: 14 amino acids. Germline CDR1 is LGHDT and CDR2 is YNNKEL (reference sequence). The CDR3 sequence: CASSQDAGNYGYTF. CDR3 DNA sequence: TGTGCCAGCAGCCAAGATGCAGGGAACTATGGCTACACCTTC.

The genes are TRBV7-2 and TRBJ2-2; D remains ambiguous. CDR3 length: 13 residues. Germline lookup yields CDR1 SGHTA and CDR2 FQGNSA. V was shortened by 5 bases and J by 4 bases, with 8 bases between the two germline ends. The CDR3 bases are TGTGCCAGCAGCCGTTTTGGCACCGGGGAGCTGTTTTTT. Its translation is CASSRFGTGELFF.

The chain uses TRBV6-2 or TRBV6-3 and TRBJ2-7, with D hard to call. Looked up from germline, CDR1 is MNHEY and CDR2 is SVGEGT. V was clipped by 5 bases and J by 2 bases, with 19 bases between them. This CDR3 is built from 16 residues. This chain's CDR3 is CASSDEDRTGTYEQYF. The DNA of the CDR3 is TGTGCCAGCAGTGATGAGGACCGAACGGGTACCTACGAGCAGTACTTC.

This CDR3 reads CASSRTDTEAFF. The CDR3 DNA follows: TGTGCCAGCAGCCGGACTGACACTGAAGCTTTCTTT. This chain links TRBV7-6 with TRBJ1-1, with no clear D. The germline V gene has CDR1 SGHVS and CDR2 FNYEAQ. Between the trimmed V and J ends, which lost 5 bases and 3 bases, there was a span of 7 bases. The CDR3 runs 12 residues.

This clonotype showed up just a few times. The chain uses TRBV5-1 and TRBJ1-6, with D perhaps matching TRBD1 (6 bases). Trimming pared 4 bases from V and 7 bases from J, leaving 12 bases between. This CDR3 region has 14 residues. CDR1 and CDR2 (germline): SGHRS, YFSETQ. The CDR3 region is CASSPDRSNSPLHF. The CDR3 nucleotides read TGCGCCAGCAGCCCCGACAGGAGCAATTCACCCCTCCACTTT.

This clonotype has just a few counts. This chain uses TRBV24-1 with TRBJ2-3; possible D gene TRBD2, 5 bases. The germline gives CDR1 KGHDR, CDR2 SFDVKD. The CDR3 extends over 12 amino acids. V was clipped by 9 bases and J by 6 bases, with 12 bases between them. The DNA of the CDR3 is TGTGCCACCGGAGGTCGTAGCGATACGCAGTATTTT. It codes for CATGGRSDTQYF.

The rearrangement uses TRBV7-9 and TRBJ2-1; D not certain. Germline-derived CDR1 and CDR2 are SEHNR and FQNEAQ (reference sequence). V lost 3 bases and J 9 bases, leaving 6 bases between the germline ends. CDR3 length: 11 amino acids. The CDR3 region is CASSFLGEQFF. CDR3 nucleotide sequence: TGTGCCAGCAGCTTTTTAGGTGAGCAGTTCTTC.

This clonotype has more than one count but fewer than ten. The chain uses TRBV7-2 and TRBJ2-3, with 9 nucleotides matching TRBD2. The CDR3 spans 16 residues. Germline values: CDR1 SGHTA, CDR2 FQGNSA. Trimming cost V 2 bases and J 8 bases; bases outside gene matches: 11. The CDR3 DNA reads TGTGCCAGCAGCTTACAATACGCGGGGGGGCAAGGTACGCAGTATTTT. The encoded protein is CASSLQYAGGQGTQYF.

This clonotype was detected only a few times. V usage is TRBV7-2 and J usage is TRBJ2-7, with TRBD2 matching over 10 bases. With V trimmed by 5 bases and J by 3 bases, 1 base remained unmatched. CDR1 is SGHTA, CDR2 FQGNSA, per germline. The CDR3 is 13 residues long. The CDR3: CASSGLADYEQYV. The CDR3 DNA follows: TGTGCCAGCAGCGGACTAGCGGACTACGAGCAGTACGTC.

In this sample, this clonotype turned up many times. V is TRBV7-6 and J is TRBJ2-3, with D tentatively TRBD2 (6 bases). The length of the CDR3 is 16 residues. V lost 3 bases and J 1 base, leaving 14 bases between the germline ends. Germline CDR1 is SGHVS and CDR2 is FNYEAQ. DNA for the CDR3: TGTGCCAGCAGCTTTGGGGGAGCGGGCCGCACAGATACGCAGTATTTT. It yields the protein CASSFGGAGRTDTQYF.

The chain uses TRBV7-6 and TRBJ1-1, with D perhaps TRBD1 (6 bases). Germline CDR1 is SGHVS and CDR2 is FNYEAQ. This CDR3 has 13 residues. V lost 5 bases to trimming and J lost 11 bases, with 18 bases between them. CDR3 coding DNA: TGTGCCAGCAGCCCGACAGGCGGAGAGAGGGCTTTCTTT. It encodes CASSPTGGERAFF.

A few counts support this clonotype. This chain joins TRBV20-1 and TRBJ2-3; 8 nucleotides line up with TRBD2. Per the germline V gene, CDR1 is DFQATT and CDR2 is SNEGSKA (reference sequence). CDR3 length: 14 residues. The CDR3: CSPAVAGGVDTQYF. The CDR3 DNA is TGCAGCCCAGCGGTGGCGGGGGGAGTAGATACGCAGTATTTT.

The rearrangement uses TRBV27 and TRBJ1-6; perhaps TRBD1 as D (6 bases). The V end lost 2 bases, the J end lost 9 bases, and 14 bases lay between the germline ends. In germline, CDR1 is MNHEY, CDR2 SMNVEV (reference sequence). This CDR3 spans 15 amino acids. The CDR3 spells CASSLVRGSSSPLHF. CDR3 coding DNA: TGTGCCAGCAGTTTAGTCAGGGGTTCCAGTTCACCCCTCCACTTT.